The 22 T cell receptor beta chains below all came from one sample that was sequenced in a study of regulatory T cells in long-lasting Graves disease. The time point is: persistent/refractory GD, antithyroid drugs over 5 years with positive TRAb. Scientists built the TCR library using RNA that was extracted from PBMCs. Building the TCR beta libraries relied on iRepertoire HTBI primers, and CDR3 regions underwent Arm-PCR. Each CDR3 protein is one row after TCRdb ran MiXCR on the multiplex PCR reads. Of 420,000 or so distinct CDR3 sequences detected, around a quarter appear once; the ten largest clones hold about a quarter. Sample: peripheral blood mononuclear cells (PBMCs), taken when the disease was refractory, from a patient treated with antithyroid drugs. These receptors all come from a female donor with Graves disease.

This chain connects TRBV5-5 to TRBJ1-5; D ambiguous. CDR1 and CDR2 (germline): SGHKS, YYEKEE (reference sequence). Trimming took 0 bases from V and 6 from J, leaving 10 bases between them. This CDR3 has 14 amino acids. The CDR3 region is CASSLAAGSQPQHF. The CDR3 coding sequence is TGTGCCAGCAGCTTGGCCGCGGGGTCTCAGCCCCAGCATTTT.

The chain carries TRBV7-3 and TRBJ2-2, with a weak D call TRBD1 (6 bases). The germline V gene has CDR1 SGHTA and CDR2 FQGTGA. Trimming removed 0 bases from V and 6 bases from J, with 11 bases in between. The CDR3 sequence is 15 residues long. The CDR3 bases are TGTGCCAGCAGCTTAACGGTGGACAGCTCCGGGGAGCTGTTTTTT. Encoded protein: CASSLTVDSSGELFF.

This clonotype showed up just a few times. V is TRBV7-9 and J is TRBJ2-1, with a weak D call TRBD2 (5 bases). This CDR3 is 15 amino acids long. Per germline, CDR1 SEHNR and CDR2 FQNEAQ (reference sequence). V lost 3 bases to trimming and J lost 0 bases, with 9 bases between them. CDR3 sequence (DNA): TGTGCCAGCAGCTTTTCCCTAGCCTCCTACAATGAGCAGTTCTTC. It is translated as CASSFSLASYNEQFF.

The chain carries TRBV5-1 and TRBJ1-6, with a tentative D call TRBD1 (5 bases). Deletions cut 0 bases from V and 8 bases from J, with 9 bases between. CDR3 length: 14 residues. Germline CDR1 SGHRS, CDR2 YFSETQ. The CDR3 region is CASSLEGQDSPLHF. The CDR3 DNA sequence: TGCGCCAGCAGCTTGGAGGGGCAGGATTCACCCCTCCACTTT.

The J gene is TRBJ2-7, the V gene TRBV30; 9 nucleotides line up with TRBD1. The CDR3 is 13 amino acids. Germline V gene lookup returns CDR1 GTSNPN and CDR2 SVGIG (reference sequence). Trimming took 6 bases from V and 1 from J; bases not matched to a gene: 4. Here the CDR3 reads CACQTGGSYEQYF. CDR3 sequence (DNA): TGTGCCTGCCAGACAGGGGGGTCCTACGAGCAGTACTTC.

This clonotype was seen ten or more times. CDR3 region: CASRVTGSSNQPQHF. The CDR3 DNA sequence: TGTGCCAGCAGAGTGACAGGGTCGAGCAATCAGCCCCAGCATTTT. The rearrangement uses TRBV6-1 and TRBJ1-5, with 7 bases matching TRBD1. V lost 6 bases, J lost 1 base, and 6 bases stayed unmatched. CDR3 length equals 15 residues. From germline, CDR1 is MNHNS and CDR2 SASEGT.

The CDR3 DNA is TGTGCCAATTCAGGTTATAAGTTAGGGGATAACAATGAGCAGTTCTTC. Translating it yields CANSGYKLGDNNEQFF. V and J are TRBV28 and TRBJ2-1; D perhaps matches TRBD1 (5 bases). This CDR3 contains 16 residues. CDR1 and CDR2 from the germline V gene are MDHEN and SYDVKM. V lost 10 bases, J lost 5 bases, and 24 bases lay in between.

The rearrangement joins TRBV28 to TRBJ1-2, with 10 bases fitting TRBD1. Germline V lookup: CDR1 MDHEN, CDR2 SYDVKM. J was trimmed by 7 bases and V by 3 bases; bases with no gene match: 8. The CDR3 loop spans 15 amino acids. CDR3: CASSLGTGAESGYTF. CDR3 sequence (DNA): TGTGCCAGCAGTTTGGGGACAGGGGCCGAGTCTGGCTACACCTTC.

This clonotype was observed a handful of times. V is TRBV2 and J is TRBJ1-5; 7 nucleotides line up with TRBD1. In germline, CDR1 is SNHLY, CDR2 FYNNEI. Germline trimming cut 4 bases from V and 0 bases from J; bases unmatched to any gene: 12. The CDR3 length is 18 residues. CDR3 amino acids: CASSGGWGQLNSNQPQHF. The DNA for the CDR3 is TGTGCCAGCAGTGGGGGGTGGGGACAGTTAAATAGCAATCAGCCCCAGCATTTT. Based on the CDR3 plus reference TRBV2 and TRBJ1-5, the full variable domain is EPEVTQTPSHQVTQMGQEVILRCVPISNHLYFYWYRQILGQKVEFLVSFYNNEISEKSEIFDDQFSVERPDGSNFTLKIRSTKLEDSAMYFCASSGGWGQLNSNQPQHFGDGTRLSIL.

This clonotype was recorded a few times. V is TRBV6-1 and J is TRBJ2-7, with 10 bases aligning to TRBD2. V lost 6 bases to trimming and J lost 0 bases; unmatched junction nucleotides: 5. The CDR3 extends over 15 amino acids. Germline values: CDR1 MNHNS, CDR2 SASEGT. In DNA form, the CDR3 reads TGTGCCAGCAGCCAACTAGCGGGGACCTCCTACGAGCAGTACTTC. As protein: CASSQLAGTSYEQYF.

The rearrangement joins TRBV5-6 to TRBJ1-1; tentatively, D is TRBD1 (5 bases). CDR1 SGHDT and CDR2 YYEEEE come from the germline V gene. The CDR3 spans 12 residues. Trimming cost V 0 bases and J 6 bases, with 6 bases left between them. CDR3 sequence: CASSLVTAEAFF. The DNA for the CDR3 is TGTGCCAGCAGCTTGGTGACAGCTGAAGCTTTCTTT.

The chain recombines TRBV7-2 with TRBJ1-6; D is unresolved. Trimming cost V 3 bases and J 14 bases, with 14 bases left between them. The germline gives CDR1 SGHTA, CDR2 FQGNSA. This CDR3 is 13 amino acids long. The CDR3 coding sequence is TGTGCCAGCAGCTTGGAGGACGGCTCCTCCCTCCACTTT. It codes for CASSLEDGSSLHF.

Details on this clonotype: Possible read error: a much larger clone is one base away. CDR3 region: CASSFWLLNTGELFF. DNA of the CDR3: TGTGCCAGCAGCTTTTGGTTATTGAACACCGGGGAGCTGTTTTTT. This chain uses TRBV11-2 with TRBJ2-2; no clear D. The germline V and J ends were trimmed by 3 bases and 1 base, with 9 bases remaining between them. The CDR3 is 15 amino acids. Per the germline V gene, CDR1 is SGHAT and CDR2 is FQNNGV.

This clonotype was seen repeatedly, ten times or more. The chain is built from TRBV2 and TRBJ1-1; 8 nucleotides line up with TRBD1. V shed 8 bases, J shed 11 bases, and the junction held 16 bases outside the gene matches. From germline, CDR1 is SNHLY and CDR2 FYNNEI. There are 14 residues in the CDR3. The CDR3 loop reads CASGDGQGNVWAFF. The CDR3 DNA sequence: TGTGCCAGCGGAGATGGACAGGGTAACGTTTGGGCTTTCTTT. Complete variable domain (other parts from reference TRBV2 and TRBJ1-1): EPEVTQTPSHQVTQMGQEVILRCVPISNHLYFYWYRQILGQKVEFLVSFYNNEISEKSEIFDDQFSVERPDGSNFTLKIRSTKLEDSAMYFCASGDGQGNVWAFFGQGTRLTVV.

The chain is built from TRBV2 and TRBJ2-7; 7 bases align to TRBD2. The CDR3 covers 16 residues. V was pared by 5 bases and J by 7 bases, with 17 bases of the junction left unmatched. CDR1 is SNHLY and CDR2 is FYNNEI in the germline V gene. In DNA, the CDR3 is TGTGCCAGCAGTCCCTACGGACTAGACCGGGCTCGAGAGCAGTACTTC. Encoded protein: CASSPYGLDRAREQYF.

CDR3 loop: CASKPDGNYGYTF. The CDR3 region has the DNA TGTGCCAGTAAACCGGACGGAAACTATGGCTACACCTTC. This chain joins TRBV19 and TRBJ1-2; D is unresolved. Germline V lookup: CDR1 LNHDA, CDR2 SQIVND (reference sequence). The CDR3 spans 13 residues. Trimming removed 7 bases at V and 2 bases at J, with 11 bases between.

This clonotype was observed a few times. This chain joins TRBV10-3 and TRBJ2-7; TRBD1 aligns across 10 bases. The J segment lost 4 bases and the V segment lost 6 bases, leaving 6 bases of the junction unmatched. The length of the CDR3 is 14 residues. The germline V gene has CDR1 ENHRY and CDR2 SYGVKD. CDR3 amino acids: CAIREDRGLYEQYF. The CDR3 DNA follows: TGTGCCATCAGGGAAGACAGGGGGCTATACGAGCAGTACTTC.

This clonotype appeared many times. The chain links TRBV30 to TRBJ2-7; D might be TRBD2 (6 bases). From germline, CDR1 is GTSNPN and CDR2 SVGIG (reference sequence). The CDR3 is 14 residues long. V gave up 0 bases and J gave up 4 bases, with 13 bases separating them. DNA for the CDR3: TGTGCCTGGAGTGTAACCACTAGCAGGTACGAGCAGTACTTC. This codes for CAWSVTTSRYEQYF.

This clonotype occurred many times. CDR3 DNA: TGTGCCAGCACCCTACTAGCGGGTGGGACCTACGAGCAGTACTTC. The encoded protein is CASTLLAGGTYEQYF. The gene calls are TRBV27 and TRBJ2-7; 9 nucleotides match TRBD2. The CDR3 runs to 15 residues. Trimming removed 7 bases from V and 2 bases from J; junction bases left unmatched: 9. Germline V CDR1 and CDR2: MNHEY, SMNVEV (reference sequence).

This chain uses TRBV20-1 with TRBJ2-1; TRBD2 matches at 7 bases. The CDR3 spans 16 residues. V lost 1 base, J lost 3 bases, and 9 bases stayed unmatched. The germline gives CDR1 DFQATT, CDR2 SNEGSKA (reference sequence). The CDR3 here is CSARVGGLGYYNEQFF. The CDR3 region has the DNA TGCAGTGCTAGAGTGGGAGGACTAGGCTACTACAATGAGCAGTTCTTC.

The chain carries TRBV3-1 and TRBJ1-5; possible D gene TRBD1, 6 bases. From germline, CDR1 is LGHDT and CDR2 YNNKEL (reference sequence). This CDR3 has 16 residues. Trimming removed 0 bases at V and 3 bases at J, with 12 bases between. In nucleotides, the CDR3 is TGTGCCAGCAGCCAAGAATGGGGGGACAACAATCAGCCCCAGCATTTT. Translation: CASSQEWGDNNQPQHF.

The CDR3 DNA reads TGTGCCAGCAGTTACACTATTTCCTACAATGAGCAGTTCTTC. Translating gives CASSYTISYNEQFF. V gene TRBV6-5 combines with J gene TRBJ2-1, with unresolved D. V lost 2 bases and J 1 base, leaving 6 bases between the germline ends. This CDR3 has 14 amino acids. Germline CDR1 is MNHEY and CDR2 is SVGAGI.